These 20 T cell receptor beta chains originate from one sample sequenced in a study of blood T cell repertoires in COVID-19. Clones were sequenced by immunoSEQ multiplex PCR, and TCRdb holds only the in-frame ones, with some missing. The repertoire holds around 120,000 clones, with more than 60% as singletons. The sequencing sample was made of peripheral blood. These receptor sequences come from a man between 70 and 80 years old with acute or convalescent COVID-19.

This clone was seen a few times. The chain is built from TRBV6-2 or TRBV6-3 and TRBJ2-1; D unresolved. Germline CDR1 reads MNHEY; CDR2 reads SVGEGT. The CDR3 runs 13 residues. Deletions cut 5 bases from V and 8 bases from J, with 13 bases between. In DNA form, the CDR3 reads TGTGCCAGCAGTACCTCTTACGGAGATGAGCAGTTCTTC. Protein sequence: CASSTSYGDEQFF.

The CDR3 DNA reads TGTGCCAGCAGTCCGGACAGGAGCTATGGCTACACCTTC. This sequence encodes CASSPDRSYGYTF. The chain combines TRBV12-3 or TRBV12-4 with TRBJ1-2, with TRBD1 matching over 7 bases. J lost 4 bases, V lost 5 bases, and 4 bases had no gene match. This CDR3 spans 13 amino acids.

The gene calls are TRBV6-5 and TRBJ1-1; tentative D call: TRBD1 (5 bases). The V end lost 2 bases, the J end lost 3 bases, and 10 bases lay between the germline ends. Germline CDR1 MNHEY, CDR2 SVGAGI. The CDR3 has 14 residues. DNA of the CDR3: TGTGCCAGCAGTTACCGACAGTCCTACACTGAAGCTTTCTTT. Amino acid sequence: CASSYRQSYTEAFF.

This chain connects TRBV7-9 to TRBJ1-2; a weak D match, TRBD1 (5 bases). The V end was cut by 5 bases, the J end by 8 bases, with 15 bases between. The CDR3 covers 13 residues. Germline V lookup: CDR1 SEHNR, CDR2 FQNEAQ (reference sequence). The CDR3 loop reads CASSQYQGVGYTF. The CDR3 DNA reads TGTGCCAGCAGCCAGTATCAAGGGGTCGGCTACACCTTC.

This chain joins TRBV4-1 and TRBJ1-5; D gene unclear. The CDR3 spans 16 residues. Germline CDR1 is MGHRA and CDR2 is YSYEKL. Deletions cut 0 bases from V and 5 bases from J, with 14 bases between. This CDR3 reads CASSQDPENRDQPQHF. As DNA, the CDR3 is TGCGCCAGCAGCCAAGATCCGGAAAATCGGGATCAGCCCCAGCATTTT.

The V call is TRBV7-2, the J call TRBJ1-5, with a possible D match to TRBD1 (5 bases). V was trimmed by 5 bases and J by 5 bases, leaving 13 bases between them. Germline-derived CDR1 and CDR2 are SGHTA and FQGNSA. This CDR3 region has 14 residues. In DNA form, the CDR3 reads TGTGCCAGCAGCCTGAGACAGTCGGATCAGCCCCAGCATTTT. This codes for CASSLRQSDQPQHF.

V usage is TRBV5-1 and J usage is TRBJ1-3, with D perhaps matching TRBD1 (5 bases). V was trimmed by 5 bases and J by 2 bases, leaving 14 bases between them. In germline, CDR1 is SGHRS, CDR2 YFSETQ. CDR3 length: 15 amino acids. Written as DNA, the CDR3 is TGCGCCAGCAGGACTTCCGGGGGAGCTGGAAACACCATATATTTT. It yields the protein CASRTSGGAGNTIYF.

The chain has TRBV7-2 and TRBJ1-2; unclear D gene. V lost 1 base to trimming and J lost 5 bases, with 8 bases between them. CDR3 length: 13 amino acids. Per the germline V gene, CDR1 is SGHTA and CDR2 is FQGNSA. The CDR3 region is CASSLGERYGYTF. In DNA form, the CDR3 reads TGTGCCAGCAGCTTAGGGGAGAGGTATGGCTACACCTTC.

This chain links TRBV5-1 with TRBJ1-4; D is possibly TRBD1 (6 bases). The germline CDR1 and CDR2 sequences are SGHRS and YFSETQ. The CDR3 has 14 residues. V lost 2 bases and J lost 8, with 13 bases in between. CDR3 protein: CASSFERGGEKLFF. In DNA form, the CDR3 reads TGCGCCAGCAGCTTCGAAAGGGGGGGAGAAAAACTGTTTTTT.

The chain couples TRBV11-2 to TRBJ2-1; 9 bases agree with TRBD1. The CDR3 consists of 17 residues. CDR1 is SGHAT and CDR2 is FQNNGV in the germline V gene. V was pared by 4 bases and J by 4 bases, with 11 bases of the junction left unmatched. In nucleotides, the CDR3 is TGTGCCAGCAGCTCTATCGACAGGGGGGGATCGTACAATGAGCAGTTCTTC. Its protein product is CASSSIDRGGSYNEQFF.

The CDR3 DNA is TGCGCCAGCAGCCAATTCAGGGACACCGGGGAGCTGTTTTTT. Encoded protein: CASSQFRDTGELFF. This chain links TRBV4-3 with TRBJ2-2; D is possibly TRBD1 (5 bases). The germline CDR1 and CDR2 sequences are LGHNA and YSLEER. The CDR3 covers 14 residues. V was trimmed by 2 bases and J by 3 bases, leaving 7 bases between them.

The chain recombines TRBV19 with TRBJ1-2; 7 bases map to TRBD1. Trimming took 4 bases from V and 0 from J; bases not matched to a gene: 11. CDR3 length: 17 residues. Germline V lookup: CDR1 LNHDA, CDR2 SQIVND (reference sequence). The CDR3 DNA reads TGTGCCAGTAGTAAAGGGGGCCCAGGGGCAACTAACTATGGCTACACCTTC. Its protein product is CASSKGGPGATNYGYTF.

This chain links TRBV28 with TRBJ2-7; TRBD1 aligns across 10 bases. Germline trimming cut 8 bases from V and 0 bases from J; bases unmatched to any gene: 4. The CDR3 runs 14 residues. The germline CDR1 and CDR2 sequences are MDHEN and SYDVKM. The CDR3 loop is CASYGTGVSYEQYF. DNA for the CDR3: TGTGCCAGCTACGGGACAGGGGTCTCCTACGAGCAGTACTTC.

This chain connects TRBV6-2 or TRBV6-3 to TRBJ1-5; TRBD1 is a possible D gene (6 bases). This CDR3 region has 13 residues. Trimming removed 4 bases at V and 5 bases at J, with 9 bases between. Germline-derived CDR1 and CDR2 are MNHEY and SVGEGT. DNA for the CDR3: TGTGCCAGCAGTTCAACAGGGTATCAGCCCCAGCATTTT. Translated: CASSSTGYQPQHF.

V is TRBV5-1 and J is TRBJ2-7; 9 nucleotides match TRBD1. This CDR3 has 14 amino acids. V was clipped by 5 bases and J by 3 bases; unmatched bases: 6. The germline V gene encodes CDR1 SGHRS and CDR2 YFSETQ. The CDR3 DNA reads as TGCGCCAGCAGTGAACAGGGGGCCAGCTACGAGCAGTACTTC. It is translated as CASSEQGASYEQYF. Full variable domain (outside the CDR3, taken from reference TRBV5-1 and TRBJ2-7): KAGVTQTPRYLIKTRGQQVTLSCSPISGHRSVSWYQQTPGQGLQFLFEYFSETQRNKGNFPGRFSGRQFSNSRSEMNVSTLELGDSALYLCASSEQGASYEQYFGPGTRLTVT.

V gene TRBV9 combines with J gene TRBJ1-1; 7 bases line up with TRBD1. Germline V lookup: CDR1 SGDLS, CDR2 YYNGEE. V trimming: 4 bases; J trimming: 4 bases; junction bases outside the gene matches: 4. This CDR3 has 13 amino acids. The CDR3 region has the DNA TGTGCCAGCAGCTCCCACAGGGGCACTGAAGCTTTCTTT. It codes for CASSSHRGTEAFF. The full variable domain, with the rest looked up from reference TRBV9 and TRBJ1-1, is DSGVTQTPKHLITATGQRVTLRCSPRSGDLSVYWYQQSLDQGLQFLIQYYNGEERAKGNILERFSAQQFPDLHSELNLSSLELGDSALYFCASSSHRGTEAFFGQGTRLTVV.

The chain employs TRBV6-5 and TRBJ1-3, with a weak D call TRBD1 (6 bases). Trimming removed 6 bases at V and 4 bases at J, with 13 bases between. This CDR3 comprises 14 residues. Germline-derived CDR1 and CDR2 are MNHEY and SVGAGI. The CDR3 DNA reads TGTGCCAGCAGAACCAGGGGTTCGGGAAACACCATATATTTT. Translation gives CASRTRGSGNTIYF.

The chain carries TRBV5-1 and TRBJ2-2; 8 bases map to TRBD1. Trimming at V came to 4 bases and at J to 3 bases, leaving 8 bases not matched to a gene. CDR1 is SGHRS and CDR2 is YFSETQ in the germline V gene. CDR3 length: 16 residues. CDR3 loop: CASSINRGSDTGELFF. CDR3 in DNA: TGCGCCAGCAGCATTAACAGGGGGTCTGACACCGGGGAGCTGTTTTTT.

V and J are TRBV19 and TRBJ2-1, with D perhaps matching TRBD1 (5 bases). The CDR3 runs to 15 residues. The germline V gene encodes CDR1 LNHDA and CDR2 SQIVND (reference sequence). Trimming removed 2 bases from V and 2 bases from J, with 10 bases in between. CDR3 residues: CASSIRTNAYNEQFF. CDR3 nucleotide sequence: TGTGCCAGTAGTATAAGGACAAACGCCTACAATGAGCAGTTCTTC.

V usage is TRBV7-9 and J usage is TRBJ2-5; TRBD2 matches at 8 bases. The germline V gene has CDR1 SEHNR and CDR2 FQNEAQ (reference sequence). V gave up 1 base and J gave up 7 bases; unmatched junction bases: 5. The CDR3 sequence is 14 residues long. The CDR3 loop is CASSLEASGGTQYF. CDR3 bases: TGTGCCAGCAGCTTAGAGGCCAGCGGGGGGACCCAGTACTTC.